Included here is one T cell receptor (beta chain) sequence, with context. This sample is drawn from a study of cytomegalovirus exposure and HLA in healthy donors. Researchers ran the PCR with 60 Vbeta and 13 Jbeta primers. Produced via immunoSEQ multiplex PCR; TCRdb's table is partial and in-frame only. This table has about 100,000 clones, around 73% appearing once. The CDR3 length is 14 residues. Germline V gives CDR1 LGHNA, CDR2 YSLEER. Trimming cost V 0 bases and J 6 bases; bases outside gene matches: 3. The gene calls are TRBV4-3 and TRBJ1-2, with TRBD1 matching 8 bases. The clonotype was recovered from a woman aged 60-75 years in good health and CMV-seronegative. Source material: PBMCs. The CDR3 bases are TGCGCCAGCAGCCAAGAACCGACAGGGGATGGCTACACCTTC. Translation: CASSQEPTGDGYTF.